This T cell receptor (beta chain) was documented in a study of T cells in Graves' hyperthyroidism and ophthalmopathy. Study-level results: Blood also held most thyroid clonotypes expanded beyond 0.001. Ophthalmopathy was model-predicted a median about 6.9 months pre-onset.

Germline-derived CDR1 and CDR2 are LNHNV and YYDKDF (reference sequence). This CDR3 is 14 amino acids long. V was clipped by 0 bases and J by 14 bases; unmatched bases: 8. RNA transcripts provided the source from which TCR beta CDR3 regions were amplified. The HTBI primer set was used in a first-round RT-PCR of the TCR CDR3. TCRdb re-called the multiplex PCR reads through MiXCR, storing one row per CDR3 protein. The sample shows 530,000 or so distinct CDR3 sequences, 17% of them seen only once. As to this clonotype: Its antigen is unidentified.

The TCR sequence derives from a young woman with Graves' ophthalmopathy. The sequencing input was blood. The genes are TRBV15 and TRBJ2-1; 9 bases fit TRBD2. The CDR3: CATSREQIAGDKFF. The CDR3 DNA is TGTGCCACCAGCAGAGAACAGATAGCGGGGGACAAGTTCTTC. The full variable domain, rest sourced from reference TRBV15 and TRBJ2-1, is DAMVIQNPRYQVTQFGKPVTLSCSQTLNHNVMYWYQQKSSQAPKLLFHYYDKDFNNEADTPDNFQSRRPNTSFCFLDIRSPGLGDTAMYLCATSREQIAGDKFFGPGTRLTVL.